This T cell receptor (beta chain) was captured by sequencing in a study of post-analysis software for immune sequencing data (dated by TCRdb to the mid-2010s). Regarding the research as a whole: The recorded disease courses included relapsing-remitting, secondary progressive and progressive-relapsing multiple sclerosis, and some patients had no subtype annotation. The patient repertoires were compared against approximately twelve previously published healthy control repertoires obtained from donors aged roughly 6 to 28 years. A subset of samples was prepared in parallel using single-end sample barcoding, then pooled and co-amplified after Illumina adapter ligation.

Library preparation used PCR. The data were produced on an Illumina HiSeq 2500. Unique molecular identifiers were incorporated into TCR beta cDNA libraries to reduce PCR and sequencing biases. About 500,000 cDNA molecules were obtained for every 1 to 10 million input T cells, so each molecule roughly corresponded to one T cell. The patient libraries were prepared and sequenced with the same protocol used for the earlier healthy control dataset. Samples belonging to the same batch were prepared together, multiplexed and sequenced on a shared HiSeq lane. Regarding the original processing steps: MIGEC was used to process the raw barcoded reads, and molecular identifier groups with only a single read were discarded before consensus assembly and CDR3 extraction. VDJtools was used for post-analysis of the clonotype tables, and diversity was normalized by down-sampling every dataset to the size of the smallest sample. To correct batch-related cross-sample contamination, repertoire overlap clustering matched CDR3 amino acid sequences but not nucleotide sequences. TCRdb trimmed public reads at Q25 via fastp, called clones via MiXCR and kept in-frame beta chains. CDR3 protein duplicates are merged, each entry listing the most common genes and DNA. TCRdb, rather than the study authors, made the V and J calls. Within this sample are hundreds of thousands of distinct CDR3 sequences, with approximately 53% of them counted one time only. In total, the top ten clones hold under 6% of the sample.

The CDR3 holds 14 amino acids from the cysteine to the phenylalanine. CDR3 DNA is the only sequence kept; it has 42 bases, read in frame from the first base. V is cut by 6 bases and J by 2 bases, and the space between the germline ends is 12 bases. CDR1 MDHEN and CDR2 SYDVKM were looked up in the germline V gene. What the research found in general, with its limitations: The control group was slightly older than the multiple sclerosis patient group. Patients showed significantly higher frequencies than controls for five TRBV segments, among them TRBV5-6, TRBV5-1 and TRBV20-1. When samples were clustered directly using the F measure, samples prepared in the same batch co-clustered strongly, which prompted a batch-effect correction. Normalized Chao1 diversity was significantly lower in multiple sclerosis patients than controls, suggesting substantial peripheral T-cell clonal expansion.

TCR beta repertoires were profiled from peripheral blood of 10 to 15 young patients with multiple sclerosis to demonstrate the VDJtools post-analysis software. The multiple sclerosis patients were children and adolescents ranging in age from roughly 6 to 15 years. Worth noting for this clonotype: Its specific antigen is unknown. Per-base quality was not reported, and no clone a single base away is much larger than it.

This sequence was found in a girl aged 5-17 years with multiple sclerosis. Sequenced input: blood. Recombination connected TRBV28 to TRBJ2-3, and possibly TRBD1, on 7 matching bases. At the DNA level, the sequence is TGTGCCAGCAGGGAGGGGACAGTCACAGATACGCAGTATTTT. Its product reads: CASREGTVTDTQYF.